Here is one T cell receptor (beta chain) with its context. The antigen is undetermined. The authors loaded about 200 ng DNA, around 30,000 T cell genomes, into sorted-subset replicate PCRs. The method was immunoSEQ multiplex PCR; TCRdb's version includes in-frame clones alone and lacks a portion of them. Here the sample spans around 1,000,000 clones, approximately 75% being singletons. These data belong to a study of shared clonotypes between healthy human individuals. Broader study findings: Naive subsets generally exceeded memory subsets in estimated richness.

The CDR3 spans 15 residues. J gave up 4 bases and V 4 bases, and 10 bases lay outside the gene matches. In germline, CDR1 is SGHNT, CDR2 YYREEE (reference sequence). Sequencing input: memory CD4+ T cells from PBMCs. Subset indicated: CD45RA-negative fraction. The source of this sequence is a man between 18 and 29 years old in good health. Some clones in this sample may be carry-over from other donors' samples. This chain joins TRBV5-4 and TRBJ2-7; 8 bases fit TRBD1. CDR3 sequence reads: CASSTGQGRAYEQYF. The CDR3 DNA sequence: TGTGCCAGCAGCACTGGACAGGGCAGGGCTTACGAGCAGTACTTC. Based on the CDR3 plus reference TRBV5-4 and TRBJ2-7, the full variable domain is ETGVTQSPTHLIKTRGQQVTLRCSSQSGHNTVSWYQQALGQGPQFIFQYYREEENGRGNFPPRFSGLQFPNYSSELNVNALELDDSALYLCASSTGQGRAYEQYFGPGTRLTVT.